This TCR beta chain is from a study of blood T cell repertoires in COVID-19. Turning to the study itself: In each case, the material was cDNA or gDNA derived from T cells, B-cell-depleted T cells, or PBMCs.

The CDR3 runs to 13 residues. The ends were cut back, 4 bases at V and 2 bases at J, with 9 bases in the middle. The germline gives CDR1 SGHRS, CDR2 YFSETQ. Authors' processing steps: Reference gene primer amplification yielded estimated nucleated cell counts. TCRdb's copy holds only in-frame clones and misses some; the assay was immunoSEQ multiplex PCR. That table furnishes V, J and clone size, whereas the DNA furnished D and trimming. Among a few hundred thousand clones listed, more than 70% were seen once. J is TRBJ1-2 and V is TRBV5-1, with no clear D. This TCR was sampled from a woman aged 50 to 65 with COVID-19, enrolled during active disease. Sequencing was done on a sample of peripheral blood. CDR3 DNA: TGCGCCAGCAGCCCTGGAGGGAACTATGGCTACACCTTC. It is translated as CASSPGGNYGYTF.